The rows below give T cell receptor beta chains drawn from one sample of a study of T cell repertoires in cytomegalovirus infection. Their antigens are not known. TCRdb ran MiXCR on the reads and lists one entry per CDR3 protein. The sample yields about 890,000 distinct CDR3 sequences, approximately 31% seen once. Sample: cultured CD8+ T cells from PBMCs, taken from culture after CMV antigen stimulation. These receptors were collected from a human donor in good health (CMV status not recorded). Some clones in this sample may be carry-over from other donors' samples. The CDR3 runs from the conserved cysteine through the conserved F or W. D genes are given only for firm matches. Not all rows give a size; the values are once, few, many and, for expanded clones, a class.

j_gene | d_gene | v_gene | abundance | CDR3nt | CDR3aa
TRBJ2-5 | TRBD1 | TRBV5-1 | few | TGCGCCAGCAGCCTCCCTCGACAGGGACAAGAGACCCAGTACTTC | CASSLPRQGQETQYF
TRBJ1-1 | . | TRBV3-1 | . | TGTGCCAGCAGCCAAGACACGAGGGAAATTGAAGCTTTCTTT | CASSQDTREIEAFF
TRBJ1-2 | . | TRBV7-9 | . | TGTGCCAGCAGCTTCATACAGGTCAACTATGGCTACACCTTC | CASSFIQVNYGYTF
TRBJ2-7 | . | TRBV7-2 | . | TGTGCCAGCAGCTTAGAGGTCGGTAGCTACGAGCAGTACTTC | CASSLEVGSYEQYF
TRBJ1-5 | TRBD1 | TRBV19 | few | TGTGCCAGTTCTCAGTACTTTGGGACAGGCAATCAGCCCCAGCATTTT | CASSQYFGTGNQPQHF
TRBJ1-2 | . | TRBV7-9 | few | TGTGCCAGCAGCAAACATGTATGGGGCCGGCTTGGCTACACCTTC | CASSKHVWGRLGYTF
TRBJ1-4 | TRBD1 | TRBV7-6 | . | TGTGCCAGCAGCTTAGCGACTTCGGGACAGGATAATGAAAAACTGTTTTTT | CASSLATSGQDNEKLFF
TRBJ2-7 | . | TRBV7-6 | . | TGTGCCAGCAACAACGGTTTTAGGGATAGGTACGAGCAGTACTTC | CASNNGFRDRYEQYF
TRBJ1-1 | . | TRBV6-8 | . | TGTGCCAGCAGTTCCTCGGGGACTACGGCTTTCTTT | CASSSSGTTAFF
TRBJ2-2 | TRBD2 | TRBV4-1 | few | TGCGCCAGCAGCCAAGGCCTATTACTAGCGGGTGATAACACCGGGGAGCTGTTTTTT | CASSQGLLLAGDNTGELFF
TRBJ2-1 | TRBD1 | TRBV12-3/TRBV12-4 | few | TGTGCCAGCAGCCGGGACAGGGGTCCCTACAATGAGCAGTTCTTC | CASSRDRGPYNEQFF
TRBJ2-1 | TRBD2 | TRBV9 | . | TGTGCCAGCAGCGTATCGACTAGCGGCAAAGGAAATGAGCAGTTCTTC | CASSVSTSGKGNEQFF
TRBJ1-2 | TRBD1 | TRBV7-6 | many | TGTGCCAGCAGCTTAACCCACAGGGGGTTGGTCTATGGCTACACCTTC | CASSLTHRGLVYGYTF
TRBJ2-5 | TRBD2 | TRBV11-1 | . | TGTGCCAGCAGCGACGAGCTAGCGGGAGTGGAGGAGACCCAGTACTTC | CASSDELAGVEETQYF
TRBJ2-7 | . | TRBV4-1 | . | TGTGCCAGCAGCCAAGGGCTAGGGGGCTACGAGCAGTACTTC | CASSQGLGGYEQYF
TRBJ2-1 | . | TRBV27 | . | TGTGCCAGCAGTTTATCGTCGGACATAGAGGAGCAGTTCTTC | CASSLSSDIEEQFF
TRBJ2-2 | TRBD2 | TRBV7-8 | few | TGTGACAGCAGCTTTGGGGGACTAGCGAACACCGGGGAGCTGTTTTTT | CDSSFGGLANTGELFF
TRBJ1-3 | . | TRBV5-4 | . | TGTGCCAGCAGCGGACAGACTGGTAGAATGGGAAACACCATATATTTT | CASSGQTGRMGNTIYF
TRBJ2-1 | . | TRBV18 | few | TGTGCCAGCTCACCCGGGCAGGGTAACAATGAGCAGTTCTTC | CASSPGQGNNEQFF
TRBJ2-2 | . | TRBV10-1 | . | TGCGCCAGCAGTGAGGTTACGGGCACCGGGGAGCTGTTTTTT | CASSEVTGTGELFF
TRBJ2-1 | . | TRBV6-1 | few | TGTGCCAGCAGTGATAACGGCTACAATGAGCAGTTCTTC | CASSDNGYNEQFF
TRBJ2-2 | TRBD2 | TRBV14 | . | TGTGCCAGCAGCCAACTAGCGGGGGGAAGGAACGGGGAGCTGTTTTTT | CASSQLAGGRNGELFF
TRBJ1-6 | . | TRBV28 | few | TGTGCCAGCACCATAACCATCGGGTGGCAGGGGTTTTCACCCCTCCACTTT | CASTITIGWQGFSPLHF
TRBJ2-7 | . | TRBV7-6 | . | TGTGCCAGCAGCTTATCTAGGACACTCGCGCGTGAGCAGTACTTC | CASSLSRTLAREQYF
TRBJ1-5 | . | TRBV7-2 | many | TGTGCCAGCAGCGTGGGTAGTGAGGATTTGAATCAGCCCCAGCATTTT | CASSVGSEDLNQPQHF
TRBJ1-4 | TRBD1 | TRBV29-1 | . | TGCAGCGTTGAAGTCTGGGACAGAAACTATGATGAAAAACTGTTTTTT | CSVEVWDRNYDEKLFF
TRBJ2-1 | . | TRBV11-2 | few | TGTGCCAGCAGCCCCAACAAGGGCGGGGGCAACAATGAGCAGTTCTTC | CASSPNKGGGNNEQFF
TRBJ2-3 | . | TRBV11-2 | few | TGTGCCAGCAGCTTACCCCCAAGTAAGGGGTTGGCGAGCACAGATACGCAGTATTTT | CASSLPPSKGLASTDTQYF
TRBJ2-7 | . | TRBV6-2/TRBV6-3 | few | TGTGCCAGCAGCCCCCTGGACAGAGCCTACGAGCAGTACTTC | CASSPLDRAYEQYF
TRBJ2-6 | . | TRBV10-3 | few | TGTGCCATCAGACAGCGGACCCCTGACTCTGGGGCCAACGTCCTGACTTTC | CAIRQRTPDSGANVLTF
TRBJ2-5 | TRBD1 | TRBV27 | . | TGTGCCAGCAGTTCTTGGACAGGGGTAGAGACCCAGTACTTC | CASSSWTGVETQYF
TRBJ1-5 | . | TRBV5-1 | . | TGCGCCAGCAGCCCGGAGGGATCCTATCAGCCCCAGCATTTT | CASSPEGSYQPQHF
TRBJ1-1 | TRBD1 | TRBV6-1 | many | TGTGCCAGCACTCTCAGACAGGGTGGGACTGAAGCTTTCTTT | CASTLRQGGTEAFF
TRBJ2-7 | . | TRBV12-3/TRBV12-4 | . | TGTGCCAGCAGTTTAGAGTCAGGGGAGGGCTCCTACGAGCAGTACTTC | CASSLESGEGSYEQYF
TRBJ2-3 | TRBD1 | TRBV4-3 | . | TGCGCCAGCAGCCGCAGGGGGCCGGGCGCAGATACGCAGTATTTT | CASSRRGPGADTQYF
TRBJ1-4 | TRBD1 | TRBV27 | . | TGTGCCAGCAGTTTTTCCGGGACAGGCTCCCCTGAACTGTTTTTT | CASSFSGTGSPELFF
TRBJ2-1 | . | TRBV19 | . | TGTGCCAGTAGTATAGTCTCTGGAAGGGATGAGCAGTTCTTC | CASSIVSGRDEQFF
TRBJ1-6 | . | TRBV7-9 | few | TGTGCCAGCAGCCGCCCCAGCGCAGGATCTGGGGATTCACCCCTCCACTTT | CASSRPSAGSGDSPLHF
TRBJ2-3 | . | TRBV5-5 | few | TGTGCCAGCAGCATAACGGGGAGAACTCCTCTGGACACAGATACGCAGTATTTT | CASSITGRTPLDTDTQYF